The present T cell receptor beta chain was sequenced within a study of post-analysis software for immune sequencing data. Across the whole study: Multiple sclerosis in the patients followed relapsing-remitting, secondary progressive and progressive-relapsing courses. Study conclusions and caveats: Among multiple sclerosis patients, normalized Chao1 diversity was significantly below that of controls. Strong co-clustering by F measure linked samples that shared a preparation batch.

To note about this clonotype: The antigen remains unidentified.

TCR beta cDNA libraries included unique molecular identifiers. Input populations of about 0.95 to 10 million T cells gave rise to about 480,000 cDNA molecules. One entry per CDR3 protein, called by TCRdb with MiXCR from the PCR reads. The data show 600,000 to 700,000 distinct CDR3 sequences, with over 45% seen just once and about 11% held by the top ten. The sample consisted of blood. The receptor was isolated from a girl aged 2 to 9 with multiple sclerosis.

CDR3 residues: CSNLGAGTNNEQFF. DNA for the CDR3: TGCAGCAATCTGGGGGCAGGAACAAACAATGAGCAGTTCTTC. V gene TRBV29-1 combines with J gene TRBJ2-1; TRBD1 might be the D (6 bases). CDR3 length: 14 residues. The germline V gene has CDR1 SQVTM and CDR2 ANQGSEA. V was shortened by 8 bases and J by 5 bases, with 19 bases between the two germline ends.